What follows describes a single T cell receptor beta chain. The data belong to a study of shared clonotypes between healthy human individuals. Naive CD8 cells were CD45RO-negative, positively selected for CCR7, excluding terminally differentiated effector memory CD45RA+ cells. Trimming removed 0 bases from V and 1 base from J, with 9 bases in between. Per germline, CDR1 LNHDA and CDR2 SQIVND (reference sequence). CDR3 length: 15 residues. Sequenced by immunoSEQ multiplex PCR; TCRdb stores in-frame clones only, minus some. The data hold 550,000 to 750,000 clones, with 95% observed a single time. Sequencing was done on a sample of naive CD8+ T cells sorted from blood. This TCR was recovered from a woman younger than 45 in good health. V is TRBV19 and J is TRBJ1-1; D ambiguous. For the CDR3, the DNA is TGTGCCAGTAGTATAGATCGAGAACAGAACACTGAAGCTTTCTTT. Protein sequence: CASSIDREQNTEAFF.